This is a list of T cell receptor beta chains from one sample in a study of neurological immune-mediated disorders. One entry per CDR3 protein results from TCRdb running MiXCR on the 5' RACE reads. The sample records around 53,000 distinct CDR3 sequences, about 4% being singletons. Sequenced input: PBMCs. The origin of the receptors is a man aged 50-59 years with multiple sclerosis. Each CDR3 is given with its conserved first and last residue.

v_call	j_call	cdr3_aa
TRBV29-1	TRBJ2-7	CSVAAGGYEQYF
TRBV7-2	TRBJ2-6	CASSSTTSGANVLTF
TRBV6-1	TRBJ2-2	CANSGGTETGELFF
TRBV6-5	TRBJ1-5	CASSYSSGVNQPQHF
TRBV20-1	TRBJ2-3	CSARDPAGSTDTQYF
TRBV4-1	TRBJ1-2	CASSRDRGYTF
TRBV20-1	TRBJ1-5	CSARAQSNQPQNF
TRBV6-5	TRBJ2-7	CASSYSAGRAAEQYF
TRBV20-1	TRBJ2-7	CSARDRAGVPGEQYF
TRBV7-6	TRBJ2-3	CASSFRERAGDTQYF
TRBV5-1	TRBJ2-1	CASSQREGGKNEQFF
TRBV7-9	TRBJ1-6	CASSSPGQGERLLHF
TRBV29-1	TRBJ2-3	CSGGIGDTQYF
TRBV20-1	TRBJ2-4	CSAKDTNYIAKNIQYF
TRBV7-2	TRBJ1-1	CASSFRGRATEAFF
TRBV7-6	TRBJ2-2	CASSPTTGELFF
TRBV27	TRBJ2-3	CASRDGGGYSTDTQYF
TRBV18	TRBJ1-5	CASSDSGSYQPQHF
TRBV25-1	TRBJ2-5	CASGTQETQYF
TRBV5-1	TRBJ2-4	CASSHGTGGNIQYF
TRBV5-6	TRBJ2-7	CASSLDIGSYEQYF
TRBV20-1	TRBJ2-2	CSAYTSGRAPGELFF
TRBV7-2	TRBJ2-2	CASSLLDTGELFF
TRBV20-1	TRBJ1-2	CSARGTLPNYGYTF
TRBV18	TRBJ2-2	CASSPPASGGSGGELFF
TRBV29-1	TRBJ2-7	CSVEGVSGIPSLPYEQYF
TRBV3-1	TRBJ1-6	CASSHNSPLNF
TRBV20-1	TRBJ2-3	CSARAGDGTDTQYF
TRBV10-3	TRBJ1-5	CAISEPTEANQPQHF